This T cell receptor beta chain was sequenced in a study of cytomegalovirus exposure and HLA in healthy donors. Findings and limits, study-wide: Indistinguishability led to the exclusion of some V segments, TRBV6-2 and TRBV6-3 included. Rates of TCR association differed by HLA locus in a later analysis, with DRB1 highest and HLA-C lowest. Certain sequence variants were highly shared and formed a cluster, and this cluster was likely a sequencing artifact.

It was healthy bone marrow donors who served as donors. Comments on this clone: Its antigen is unknown.

V lost 4 bases and J lost 10; bases outside the gene matches: 5. This CDR3 spans 14 amino acids. Germline CDR1 reads SGHRS; CDR2 reads YFSETQ. The PCR contained 60 Vbeta and 13 Jbeta primers. Sequencing was performed with immunoSEQ multiplex PCR; in TCRdb, only in-frame clones are kept and a portion is missing. The table shows 110,000 or so clones, with 60% to 80% occurring only once. This receptor was identified in a woman aged 25-40 years in good health and CMV-seropositive. V usage is TRBV5-1 and J usage is TRBJ1-6, with 10 bases lining up with TRBD1. The sequenced sample was PBMCs. The CDR3 DNA reads as TGCGCCAGCAGCGCCGGGACAGGGGAATCACCCCTCCACTTT. It yields the protein CASSAGTGESPLHF.